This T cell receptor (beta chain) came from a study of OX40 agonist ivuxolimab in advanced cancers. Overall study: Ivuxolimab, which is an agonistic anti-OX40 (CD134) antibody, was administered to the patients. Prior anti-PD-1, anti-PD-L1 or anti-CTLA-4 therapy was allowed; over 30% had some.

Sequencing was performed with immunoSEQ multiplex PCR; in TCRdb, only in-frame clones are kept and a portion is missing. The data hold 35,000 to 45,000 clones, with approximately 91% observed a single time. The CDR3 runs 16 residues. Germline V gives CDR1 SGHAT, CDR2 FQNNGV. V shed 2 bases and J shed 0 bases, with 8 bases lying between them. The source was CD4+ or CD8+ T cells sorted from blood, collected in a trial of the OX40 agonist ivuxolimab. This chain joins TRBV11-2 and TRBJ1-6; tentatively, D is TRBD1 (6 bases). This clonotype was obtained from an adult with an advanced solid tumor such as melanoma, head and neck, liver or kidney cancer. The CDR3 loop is CASSLTGSSYNSPLHF. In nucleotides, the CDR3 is TGTGCCAGCAGCTTAACAGGGAGCTCCTATAATTCACCCCTCCACTTT.